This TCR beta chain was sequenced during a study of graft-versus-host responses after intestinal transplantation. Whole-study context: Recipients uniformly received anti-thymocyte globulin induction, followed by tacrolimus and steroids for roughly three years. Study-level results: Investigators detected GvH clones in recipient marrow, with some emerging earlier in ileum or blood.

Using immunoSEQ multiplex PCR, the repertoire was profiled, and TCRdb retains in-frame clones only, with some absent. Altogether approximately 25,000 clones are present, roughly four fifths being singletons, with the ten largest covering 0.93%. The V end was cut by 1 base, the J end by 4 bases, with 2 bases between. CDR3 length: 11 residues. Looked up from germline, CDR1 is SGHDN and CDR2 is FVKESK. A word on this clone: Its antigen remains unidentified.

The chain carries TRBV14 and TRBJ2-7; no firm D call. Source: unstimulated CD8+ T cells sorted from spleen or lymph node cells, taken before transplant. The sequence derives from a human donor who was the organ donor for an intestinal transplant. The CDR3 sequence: CASSQGYEQYF. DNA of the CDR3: TGTGCCAGCAGCCAAGGATACGAGCAGTACTTC.